This TCR beta chain derives from a study of blood T cell repertoires in COVID-19. The overall study: PBMCs, B-cell-depleted T cells, or T cells were the source of the cDNA or gDNA that made up the material.

This CDR3 region has 11 residues. V gave up 9 bases and J gave up 7 bases, with 7 bases separating them. Per germline, CDR1 MNHEY and CDR2 SMNVEV (reference sequence). As originally analysed: Researchers report that nucleated cell counts were estimated from reference gene primer amplification. TCRdb's table, derived via immunoSEQ multiplex PCR, lists solely in-frame clones and lacks some. V and J calls and clone size are those listed in that table; D and trimming were worked out from the DNA. The sample lists under 200,000 clones; about 80% were seen once. The source of this sequence is a man between 65 and 79 years old who had recovered from COVID-19. The sample taken for sequencing was peripheral blood. The chain recombines TRBV27 with TRBJ1-6, with no clear D. Written as DNA, the CDR3 is TGTGCCAGTGGCCCCAATTCACCCCTCCACTTT. This translates into CASGPNSPLHF.